This TCR beta chain is from a study of T cells in Graves' hyperthyroidism and ophthalmopathy. The investigators amplified TCR beta CDR3 regions from RNA transcripts. In the first-round RT-PCR of the TCR CDR3, the HTBI primer set was used. TCRdb reanalysed the multiplex PCR reads using MiXCR and keeps one entry per CDR3 protein. Counted here are around 600,000 distinct CDR3 sequences, 14% occurring once; the ten biggest clones make up 7% to 9%. Trimming took 4 bases from V and 8 from J; bases not matched to a gene: 8. The CDR3 contains 13 residues. The germline V gene encodes CDR1 SGHNT and CDR2 YYREEE (reference sequence).

V gene TRBV5-4 combines with J gene TRBJ1-2, with 7 bases fitting TRBD1. The source material was blood. This receptor was obtained from a woman younger than 35 with Graves' ophthalmopathy. The CDR3 is CASSLGQMRGYTF. The CDR3, as DNA: TGTGCCAGCAGCCTGGGACAGATGCGGGGCTACACCTTC.